This T cell receptor beta chain was recorded in a study of shared clonotypes between healthy human individuals. Of note for this clone: Antigen: not known.

Profiled with immunoSEQ multiplex PCR; TCRdb holds only in-frame clones, not every one. The table has over 2 million clones, roughly 94% seen once; the top ten hold 0.13%. General observations from the study: Relative to their counterparts shared across all four donors, non-shared clonotypes exhibited diminished generation probabilities. Generally, estimated richness proved larger in naive subsets than it did in memory subsets. Sampling used blood alone; tissue repertoires probably differ.

Every contributor of samples was a Caucasian grown-up residing in Nashville, Tennessee. Per the germline V gene, CDR1 is SGHAT and CDR2 is FQNNGV. Between the trimmed V and J ends, which lost 0 bases and 7 bases, there was a span of 6 bases. This CDR3 comprises 13 residues. The chain employs TRBV11-2 and TRBJ2-2, with D perhaps matching TRBD1 (5 bases). The source is a man between 18 and 35 years old in good health. The sample consisted of naive CD4+ T cells sorted from blood. The subset denotes: CD45RA+ positively selected. CDR3 sequence (DNA): TGTGCCAGCAGCTTAGAAAGGGGCGGGGAGCTGTTTTTT. This encodes CASSLERGGELFF.